These 21 T cell receptor beta chains share one sample of origin, sequenced in a study of neurological immune-mediated disorders. TCRdb processed the 5' RACE reads anew with MiXCR; each CDR3 protein has one entry. The sample records around 64,000 distinct CDR3 sequences, roughly 3.1% being singletons. Sequenced: PBMCs. Receptor source: a woman in her fifties or sixties with multiple sclerosis.

This clonotype showed up many times. V usage is TRBV7-8 and J usage is TRBJ2-3; 9 nucleotides agree with TRBD2. The CDR3 covers 15 residues. CDR1 is SGHVS and CDR2 is FQNEAQ in the germline V gene. Trimming cost V 0 bases and J 7 bases; bases outside gene matches: 5. CDR3 in DNA: TGTGCCAGCAGCTTAGCGGCTAGCGGGGTATATACGCAGTATTTT. It translates to CASSLAASGVYTQYF.

This clonotype was recorded many times. The chain carries TRBV20-1 and TRBJ2-1; 14 bases are a match to TRBD2. The CDR3 is 18 amino acids. The V and J ends lost 6 bases and 3 bases, in that order; junction bases with no gene match: 13. Germline-derived CDR1 and CDR2 are DFQATT and SNEGSKA (reference sequence). For the CDR3, the DNA is TGCAGTGCGTTCCTTTCCGGGACTAGCGGGGGCCTCTACAATGAGCAGTTCTTC. It codes for CSAFLSGTSGGLYNEQFF.

This clonotype has at least ten counts. V and J are TRBV10-2 and TRBJ2-5; 8 bases line up with TRBD2. CDR3 length: 15 residues. Germline lookup yields CDR1 WSHSY and CDR2 SAAADI. After removal of 7 bases from V and 4 bases from J, the junction contained 11 bases not matched to a gene. CDR3 DNA: TGCGCCAGCACTAGAAATAGCGGGAATGGAGAGACCCAGTACTTC. Its protein is CASTRNSGNGETQYF.

This clonotype was counted ten times or more. The chain has TRBV7-2 and TRBJ2-5; D might be TRBD1 (6 bases). Germline loops: CDR1 SGHTA, CDR2 FQGNSA. The V end lost 6 bases, the J end lost 2 bases, and 10 bases lay between the germline ends. This CDR3 has 13 residues. The CDR3 bases are TGTGCCAGCAGGGGGGCGGCACAAGAGACCCAGTACTTC. Translating it yields CASRGAAQETQYF. Using reference TRBV7-2 and TRBJ2-5 for the parts outside the CDR3, the full variable domain is GAGVSQSPSNKVTEKGKDVELRCDPISGHTALYWYRQSLGQGLEFLIYFQGNSAPDKSGLPSDRFSAERTGGSVSTLTIQRTQQEDSAVYLCASRGAAQETQYFGPGTRLLVL.

This clonotype was seen many times. The chain has TRBV9 and TRBJ2-1; D is undetermined. From germline, CDR1 is SGDLS and CDR2 YYNGEE. The ends were cut back, 4 bases at V and 7 bases at J, with 15 bases in the middle. The CDR3 runs to 14 residues. The CDR3 nucleotides are TGTGCCAGCAGCCCCACCGTAGGTGGAAATGAGCAGTTCTTC. Its protein product is CASSPTVGGNEQFF.

The table lists this clonotype with many counts. The genes are TRBV4-1 and TRBJ2-7; D not resolved. Trimming removed 4 bases from V and 6 bases from J, with 10 bases in between. Germline-derived CDR1 and CDR2 are MGHRA and YSYEKL. This CDR3 contains 12 residues. CDR3 nucleotides: TGCGCCAGCAGCCGCCAAAGAGGCGAGCAGTACTTC. This gives the protein CASSRQRGEQYF.

The table lists this clonotype with many counts. V is TRBV7-9 and J is TRBJ2-5; D not certain. Germline V gene data show CDR1 as SEHNR and CDR2 as FQNEAQ (reference sequence). The CDR3 has 11 residues. The V gene lost 5 bases and the J gene lost 4 bases, with 5 bases spanning the gap. The CDR3: CASSPGETQYF. The CDR3 DNA sequence: TGTGCCAGCAGCCCCGGAGAGACCCAGTACTTC. Looking up the rest from reference TRBV7-9 and TRBJ2-5 gives the full variable domain: DTGVSQNPRHKITKRGQNVTFRCDPISEHNRLYWYRQTLGQGPEFLTYFQNEAQLEKSRLLSDRFSAERPKGSFSTLEIQRTEQGDSAMYLCASSPGETQYFGPGTRLLVL.

This clonotype was counted at least ten times. The chain links TRBV20-1 to TRBJ1-2, with D perhaps TRBD1 (6 bases). The CDR3 has 16 residues. Trimming took 0 bases from V and 4 from J, leaving 18 bases between them. Germline-derived CDR1 and CDR2 are DFQATT and SNEGSKA (reference sequence). Here the CDR3 DNA reads TGCAGTGCTAGAGACCCGGTCAGGGGCGCAGTCTATGGCTACACCTTC. Protein: CSARDPVRGAVYGYTF.

This clonotype was detected only a few times. A read error may be the cause here, since a much bigger clone is one base away. The chain couples TRBV20-1 to TRBJ2-5; D remains ambiguous. Germline V gives CDR1 DFQATT, CDR2 SNEGSKA (reference sequence). This CDR3 has 8 amino acids. CDR3 DNA sequence: TGCAGTGCTAAAAGGCTGAGCTTC. Translation: CSAKRLSF.

The table lists this clonotype with many counts. CDR3 in DNA: TGCAGTGCTAGTGAAGCGGGGGCCATCACAGATACGCAGTATTTT. Translating gives CSASEAGAITDTQYF. J is TRBJ2-3 and V is TRBV20-1; 8 positions agree with TRBD2. The V segment lost 3 bases and the J segment 2 bases; nucleotides outside the gene matches: 7. Germline V gene data show CDR1 as DFQATT and CDR2 as SNEGSKA (reference sequence). The CDR3 runs 15 residues.

This clonotype has a count of ten or more. CDR3 residues: CASSSGGQDSPLHF. The CDR3 nucleotides are TGTGCCAGCAGTTCGGGGGGACAAGATTCACCCCTCCACTTT. The chain is built from TRBV6-5 and TRBJ1-6, with TRBD1 as a possible D gene (6 bases). CDR1 and CDR2 from the germline V gene are MNHEY and SVGAGI. With 4 bases removed from V and 8 bases from J, the gap between germline ends came to 12 bases. The CDR3 has 14 amino acids.

This clonotype was seen ten or more times. The V and J genes are TRBV20-1 and TRBJ2-4, with D perhaps TRBD2 (5 bases). The CDR3 runs to 14 residues. Germline values: CDR1 DFQATT, CDR2 SNEGSKA (reference sequence). The V end was cut by 6 bases, the J end by 1 base, with 13 bases between. As DNA, the CDR3 is TGCAGTGCGGGGAGACACGGGGCCAAAAACATTCAGTACTTC. It encodes CSAGRHGAKNIQYF.

This clonotype was observed at least ten times. This sequence joins TRBV14 and TRBJ2-1; 12 bases line up with TRBD2. The CDR3 length is 15 residues. Germline CDR1 is SGHDN and CDR2 is FVKESK. The J segment lost 5 bases and the V segment lost 4 bases, leaving 3 bases of the junction unmatched. The CDR3 nucleotides are TGTGCCAGCAGCCGACTAGCGGGGGCTAACAATGAGCAGTTCTTC. It encodes CASSRLAGANNEQFF.

A note on this clonotype: Given a much more abundant clone one base away, this may be a read error. V usage is TRBV7-2 and J usage is TRBJ2-2, with 10 bases fitting TRBD1. Trimming cost V 4 bases and J 4 bases; bases outside gene matches: 3. CDR1 is SGHTA, CDR2 FQGNSA, per germline. This CDR3 region has 15 residues. The CDR3 bases are TGTGCCAGCAGCTGGGACAGGGGATTCACCGGGGAGCTGTTTTTT. This sequence encodes CASSWDRGFTGELFF. Based on the CDR3 plus reference TRBV7-2 and TRBJ2-2, the full variable domain is GAGVSQSPSNKVTEKGKDVELRCDPISGHTALYWYRQSLGQGLEFLIYFQGNSAPDKSGLPSDRFSAERTGGSVSTLTIQRTQQEDSAVYLCASSWDRGFTGELFFGEGSRLTVL.

This clonotype occurred many times. This chain uses TRBV5-4 with TRBJ1-6; possibly TRBD1 for D (6 bases). Germline V gene data show CDR1 as SGHNT and CDR2 as YYREEE (reference sequence). Trimming left V 5 bases short and J 6 bases short, with 12 bases between. The CDR3 covers 14 residues. CDR3 DNA sequence: TGTGCCAGCAGGGTTGGACAGACTAATTCACCCCTCCACTTT. Translation: CASRVGQTNSPLHF.

The table lists this clonotype with many counts. This chain joins TRBV12-3 or TRBV12-4 and TRBJ1-2, with unresolved D. Trimming shortened V by 8 bases and J by 2 bases, and 15 bases separated the two germline ends. The CDR3 has 14 residues. CDR3 coding DNA: TGTGCCAGCTCGGGGTCCCGGAAAAACTATGGCTACACCTTC. As protein: CASSGSRKNYGYTF.

This clonotype was seen ten or more times. This chain connects TRBV4-3 to TRBJ2-3, with a tentative D call TRBD2 (6 bases). The V end lost 4 bases, the J end lost 2 bases, and 13 bases lay between the germline ends. This CDR3 comprises 15 residues. The V gene's germline CDR1 is LGHNA and CDR2 YSLEER. The CDR3 spells CASSPTSTLTDTQYF. The CDR3 DNA is TGCGCCAGCAGCCCCACTAGCACCCTCACAGATACGCAGTATTTT.

Of note for this clonotype: Possible read error: a much larger clone is one base away. The chain joins TRBV20-1 to TRBJ2-7; TRBD1 aligns across 7 bases. The CDR3 has 13 amino acids. V was clipped by 2 bases and J by 7 bases; unmatched bases: 8. The germline gives CDR1 DFQATT, CDR2 SNEGSKA (reference sequence). The CDR3 DNA reads TGCAGTGCTAGACAGGGGGTGTGGGAAGAGCAGTACTTC. Amino acid sequence: CSARQGVWEEQYF.

This clonotype was observed many times. The V gene is TRBV20-1, the J gene TRBJ1-2; 7 bases map to TRBD1. The CDR3 is made up of 13 amino acids. The germline V gene encodes CDR1 DFQATT and CDR2 SNEGSKA (reference sequence). V lost 6 bases, J lost 4 bases, and 8 bases stayed unmatched. The chain's CDR3 is CSAIRQGTYGYTF. CDR3 nucleotide sequence: TGCAGTGCGATTCGACAGGGAACCTATGGCTACACCTTC.

This clonotype was counted at least ten times. The rearrangement joins TRBV7-8 to TRBJ2-7; D not resolved. This CDR3 has 14 amino acids. V lost 1 base and J 9 bases, leaving 16 bases between the germline ends. Germline lookup yields CDR1 SGHVS and CDR2 FQNEAQ. CDR3 region: CASSLGTDSARQYF. CDR3 DNA: TGTGCCAGCAGCTTAGGTACCGACTCCGCCCGGCAGTACTTC.

This clonotype was counted many times. The rearrangement joins TRBV6-5 to TRBJ1-1; D possibly corresponds to TRBD1 (5 bases). In germline, CDR1 is MNHEY, CDR2 SVGAGI. Trimming removed 4 bases at V and 1 base at J, with 10 bases between. The CDR3 totals 14 residues. Written as DNA, the CDR3 is TGTGCCAGCAGTTCCCTGGGACGGAACACTGAAGCTTTCTTT. Its protein product is CASSSLGRNTEAFF.